These T cell receptor beta chains were read from a single sample in a study of blood T cell repertoires in COVID-19. Produced via immunoSEQ multiplex PCR; TCRdb's table is partial and in-frame only. The sample contains over 200,000 clones, 85% to 90% of which appear only once. The material sequenced was PBMCs or T cells enriched from blood (not recorded which). The receptors were sampled from a man aged 25 to 40 who had recovered from COVID-19. Each CDR3 is given with its conserved first and last residue. A D gene is named only where the DNA matches it firmly. Part of the rows lack a size; the others show once, few, many or a class for expanded clones.

J gene: TRBJ2-7; clone size: .; V gene: TRBV2; D gene: TRBD1; CDR3 DNA: TGTGCCAGCAGTGAGCTCAGACAGGGCAGGAAGTGGGAGCAGTACTTC; CDR3 protein: CASSELRQGRKWEQYF
J gene: TRBJ2-7; clone size: .; V gene: TRBV6-5; D gene: .; CDR3 DNA: TGTGCCAGCACTAAACAGGGCTCGCCCTACGAGCAGTACTTC; CDR3 protein: CASTKQGSPYEQYF
J gene: TRBJ1-6; clone size: .; V gene: TRBV30; D gene: .; CDR3 DNA: TGTGCCTGGGAAAACGGGAATTCACCCCTCCACTTT; CDR3 protein: CAWENGNSPLHF
J gene: TRBJ2-7; clone size: .; V gene: TRBV24-1; D gene: .; CDR3 DNA: TGTGCCACCAGTGCCCTAAGCTCCTACGAGCAGTACTTC; CDR3 protein: CATSALSSYEQYF
J gene: TRBJ2-7; clone size: .; V gene: TRBV5-1; D gene: .; CDR3 DNA: TGCGCCAGCAGCTTGGACAGCTTAGGGGACGAGCAGTACTTC; CDR3 protein: CASSLDSLGDEQYF
J gene: TRBJ2-1; clone size: once; V gene: TRBV6-2/TRBV6-3; D gene: .; CDR3 DNA: TGTGCCAGCAGTTACCACGGGTACGAGGGTTACAATGAGCAGTTCTTC; CDR3 protein: CASSYHGYEGYNEQFF
J gene: TRBJ1-1; clone size: .; V gene: TRBV5-1; D gene: .; CDR3 DNA: TGCGCCAGCAGCCCAGTCCTCGCGGCCGGGAGCACTGAAGCTTTCTTT; CDR3 protein: CASSPVLAAGSTEAFF
J gene: TRBJ2-2; clone size: .; V gene: TRBV11-2; D gene: TRBD2; CDR3 DNA: TGTGCCAGCAGCTTAATAACGGGAGGGCCCGGGGAGCTGTTTTTT; CDR3 protein: CASSLITGGPGELFF
J gene: TRBJ2-1; clone size: once; V gene: TRBV7-2; D gene: .; CDR3 DNA: TGTGCCAGCAGCTCACGACAGGCACGCTCCTACAATGAGCAGTTCTTC; CDR3 protein: CASSSRQARSYNEQFF
J gene: TRBJ2-5; clone size: .; V gene: TRBV2; D gene: TRBD1; CDR3 DNA: TGTGCCAGCAACACAGACAGGGAAGAGACCCAGTACTTC; CDR3 protein: CASNTDREETQYF
J gene: TRBJ2-7; clone size: once; V gene: TRBV5-1; D gene: .; CDR3 DNA: TGCGCCAGCAGCTTGAGGGGCCATAGGGAGCAGTACTTC; CDR3 protein: CASSLRGHREQYF
J gene: TRBJ1-2; clone size: .; V gene: TRBV3-1/TRBV3-2; D gene: TRBD1; CDR3 DNA: TGTGCCAGCAGCCCCGGACAGGGGGTGTATGGCTACACCTTC; CDR3 protein: CASSPGQGVYGYTF
J gene: TRBJ2-2; clone size: .; V gene: TRBV2; D gene: .; CDR3 DNA: TGTGCCAGCAGTGAAGTTCAGGGACGGGGGACCGGGGAGCTGTTTTTT; CDR3 protein: CASSEVQGRGTGELFF
J gene: TRBJ1-2; clone size: .; V gene: TRBV29-1; D gene: .; CDR3 DNA: TGCAGCGTTGTCCCTCGGGTTGGTGGGGGCTACACCTTC; CDR3 protein: CSVVPRVGGGYTF
J gene: TRBJ2-2; clone size: .; V gene: TRBV5-1; D gene: TRBD2; CDR3 DNA: TGCGCCAGCAGCTTGGCCCTAGCGGGGTTGAACACCGGGGAGCTGTTTTTT; CDR3 protein: CASSLALAGLNTGELFF
J gene: TRBJ2-3; clone size: .; V gene: TRBV5-1; D gene: .; CDR3 DNA: TGCGCCAGCCACCAGGGTACAGATACGCAGTATTTT; CDR3 protein: CASHQGTDTQYF
J gene: TRBJ2-1; clone size: .; V gene: TRBV11-2; D gene: .; CDR3 DNA: TGTGCCAGCAGCTTAGACCGACTAGTAAATGAGCAGTTCTTC; CDR3 protein: CASSLDRLVNEQFF
J gene: TRBJ2-3; clone size: .; V gene: TRBV30; D gene: .; CDR3 DNA: TGTGCCTGGACCCTATTTAGCACAGATACGCAGTATTTT; CDR3 protein: CAWTLFSTDTQYF
J gene: TRBJ1-5; clone size: .; V gene: TRBV5-1; D gene: .; CDR3 DNA: TGCGCCAGCAGCTTGTTGGGAGATAGCAATCAGCCCCAGCATTTT; CDR3 protein: CASSLLGDSNQPQHF
J gene: TRBJ1-1; clone size: .; V gene: TRBV12-5; D gene: TRBD1; CDR3 DNA: TGTGCTAGTGGTTTGGTAGAAACCAGCCGGGACAGGAACACTGAAGCTTTCTTT; CDR3 protein: CASGLVETSRDRNTEAFF
J gene: TRBJ2-7; clone size: .; V gene: TRBV6-2/TRBV6-3; D gene: TRBD2; CDR3 DNA: TGTGCCAGCAGTTCCGTGACTAGCGGGAGGGGCATCTACGAGCAGTACTTC; CDR3 protein: CASSSVTSGRGIYEQYF
J gene: TRBJ2-1; clone size: .; V gene: TRBV7-6; D gene: .; CDR3 DNA: TGTGCCAGCAGCTTAAAGCTAGCGAGCTCCTACAATGAGCAGTTCTTC; CDR3 protein: CASSLKLASSYNEQFF
J gene: TRBJ1-3; clone size: .; V gene: TRBV19; D gene: TRBD1; CDR3 DNA: TGTGCCAGTACAGGGGGCGAATCTGGAAACACCATATATTTT; CDR3 protein: CASTGGESGNTIYF
J gene: TRBJ1-1; clone size: .; V gene: TRBV5-1; D gene: .; CDR3 DNA: TGCGCCAGCAGCCAGAGGACAGTTGGCGCCACTGAAGCTTTCTTT; CDR3 protein: CASSQRTVGATEAFF